These T cell receptor beta chains were read from a single sample in a study of CD4+ T cells in melanoma. Libraries were prepared by immunoSEQ multiplex PCR; TCRdb keeps only in-frame clonotypes and omits some of them. The data contain some 7,100 clones, about 52% of them singletons. Sample: cells from a culture (not recorded whether cultured in vitro). These receptors all stem from a human donor with melanoma. The CDR3 runs from the conserved cysteine through the conserved F or W. The D gene is left open where the match is weak. Some rows mark clone size as missing; the rest say once, few, many or name a class of expanded clone.

d_call	v_call	j_call	clone_size	cdr3_aa	cdr3_nt
TRBD1	TRBV11-1	TRBJ1-2	few	CASRRTGSYGYTF	TGTGCCAGCAGGAGGACAGGCAGCTATGGCTACACCTTC
-	TRBV4-1	TRBJ2-1	-	CASSPIDVYNEQFF	TGCGCCAGCAGCCCTATCGACGTATACAATGAGCAGTTCTTC
TRBD1	TRBV9	TRBJ2-7	few	CASSPTGVSYEQYF	TGTGCCAGCAGCCCGACAGGGGTCTCCTACGAGCAGTACTTC
-	TRBV5-4	TRBJ1-2	few	CASSLILTGPYGYTF	TGTGCCAGCAGCTTGATTCTTACAGGACCGTATGGCTACACCTTC
-	TRBV5-1	TRBJ2-4	-	CASSFRDSWNIQYF	TGCGCCAGCAGCTTCCGGGACTCCTGGAACATTCAGTACTTC
-	TRBV29-1	TRBJ1-1	few	CSVTRDQHTEAFF	TGCAGCGTTACCCGGGACCAACACACTGAAGCTTTCTTT
TRBD1	TRBV7-2	TRBJ1-5	-	CASSRNRGREPQHF	TGTGCCAGCAGTCGCAACAGGGGGAGGGAGCCCCAGCATTTT
TRBD2	TRBV29-1	TRBJ2-5	once	CSVGGLAGETQYF	TGCAGCGTTGGGGGACTAGCGGGAGAGACCCAGTACTTC
TRBD1	TRBV5-1	TRBJ2-7	-	CASSVGTGTVSYEQYF	TGCGCCAGCAGCGTGGGGACAGGGACTGTCTCCTACGAGCAGTACTTC
-	TRBV29-1	TRBJ2-3	-	CSVEGSSQTLGTDTQYF	TGCAGCGTTGAAGGTTCAAGCCAGACCCTCGGCACAGATACGCAGTATTTT
-	TRBV9	TRBJ1-2	-	CASSPPGARTNYGYTF	TGTGCCAGCAGCCCACCCGGGGCGAGGACTAACTATGGCTACACCTTC
-	TRBV29-1	TRBJ1-3	once	CSVGSGYSGNTIYF	TGCAGCGTTGGGTCCGGCTACTCTGGAAACACCATATATTTT
TRBD2	TRBV7-9	TRBJ2-7	-	CASSPATGGYSYEQYF	TGTGCCAGCAGCCCCGCCACCGGGGGGTACTCCTACGAGCAGTACTTC
TRBD1	TRBV7-9	TRBJ1-6	-	CASSLRQGDSPLHF	TGTGCCAGCAGCCTAAGACAGGGAGATTCACCCCTCCACTTT
-	TRBV2	TRBJ2-5	-	CASRDTGRETQYF	TGTGCCAGCAGGGATACAGGGAGGGAGACCCAGTACTTC
-	TRBV4-2	TRBJ1-4	few	CASSAETATNEKLFF	TGTGCCAGCAGTGCAGAGACTGCAACTAATGAAAAACTGTTTTTT
-	TRBV11-2	TRBJ1-1	few	CASSLTAMNTEAFF	TGTGCCAGCAGCTTGACGGCTATGAACACTGAAGCTTTCTTT
TRBD2	TRBV9	TRBJ2-4	few	CASSVASGGLDIQYF	TGTGCCAGCAGCGTAGCTAGCGGGGGACTGGACATTCAGTACTTC
-	TRBV7-3	TRBJ2-1	few	CASSSTLVAEQFF	TGTGCCAGCAGCTCCACACTAGTGGCTGAGCAGTTCTTC
-	TRBV6-5	TRBJ1-2	few	CASRYDWGQANYGYTF	TGTGCCAGCAGATACGATTGGGGGCAGGCTAACTATGGCTACACCTTC
-	TRBV7-2	TRBJ2-3	few	CASSLGAKRTQYF	TGTGCCAGCAGCTTAGGGGCTAAACGTACGCAGTATTTT
-	TRBV4-2	TRBJ2-1	-	CASTPDSSYNEQFF	TGTGCCAGCACTCCGGACAGCTCCTACAATGAGCAGTTCTTC
-	TRBV5-8	TRBJ1-5	-	CASSLGQVGNQPQHF	TGTGCCAGCAGCTTGGGGCAGGTGGGCAATCAGCCCCAGCATTTT
-	TRBV19	TRBJ2-2	once	CASTNLHTGELFF	TGTGCCAGTACTAACCTTCACACCGGGGAGCTGTTTTTT
TRBD2	TRBV7-9	TRBJ2-1	-	CASSFGGLAMVHEQFF	TGTGCCAGCAGCTTTGGGGGACTAGCGATGGTCCATGAGCAGTTCTTC
-	TRBV6-5	TRBJ1-6	-	CASRRTWNSPLHF	TGTGCCAGCAGAAGGACATGGAATTCACCCCTCCACTTT
-	TRBV2	TRBJ1-1	-	CASTPEAVLTEAFF	TGTGCCAGCACCCCCGAGGCAGTACTAACTGAAGCTTTCTTT
-	TRBV6-5	TRBJ1-6	-	CASTKSQVEDSPLHF	TGTGCCAGCACCAAATCACAAGTCGAGGATTCACCCCTCCACTTT
TRBD1	TRBV19	TRBJ1-1	-	CATSAGGLTEAFF	TGTGCCACTAGCGCAGGGGGGCTTACTGAAGCTTTCTTT
TRBD1	TRBV4-1	TRBJ2-1	few	CASSQRNRGDYNEQFF	TGCGCCAGCAGCCAACGAAACAGGGGGGATTACAATGAGCAGTTCTTC
-	TRBV30	TRBJ1-6	-	CAWTGLQDSPLHF	TGTGCCTGGACGGGGCTACAGGATTCACCCCTCCACTTT
TRBD1	TRBV27	TRBJ2-7	-	CASSPGQGNHEQYF	TGTGCCAGCTCACCGGGACAGGGGAACCACGAGCAGTACTTC
TRBD1	TRBV30	TRBJ2-1	-	CAWNPRLGQGDRDEQFF	TGTGCCTGGAACCCAAGGTTGGGACAGGGGGATAGGGATGAGCAGTTCTTC
-	TRBV7-9	TRBJ2-7	few	CASSRGRYEQYF	TGTGCCAGCAGCCGGGGACGATACGAGCAGTACTTC
-	TRBV6-1	TRBJ1-1	-	CASKTVAGAEAFF	TGTGCCAGCAAGACGGTGGCTGGCGCTGAAGCTTTCTTT
-	TRBV6-5	TRBJ1-5	-	CASTPERNQPQHF	TGTGCCAGTACGCCCGAGCGGAATCAGCCCCAGCATTTT
-	TRBV6-5	TRBJ1-1	-	CASSYSGERGTEAFF	TGTGCCAGCAGTTATAGCGGGGAGCGGGGCACTGAAGCTTTCTTT
-	TRBV11-2	TRBJ2-2	-	CASSLVKVSTGELFF	TGTGCCAGCAGCCTGGTTAAGGTTTCAACGGGGGAGCTGTTTTTT
-	TRBV4-2	TRBJ1-1	few	CASSQDGGGTNTEAFF	TGTGCCAGCAGCCAAGATGGCGGCGGAACGAACACTGAAGCTTTCTTT
-	TRBV7-3	TRBJ2-7	few	CASSAYEGPQYF	TGTGCCAGCAGCGCTTATGAGGGACCTCAGTACTTC
TRBD1	TRBV10-3	TRBJ1-5	-	CAIRGTGSNQPQHF	TGTGCCATCAGGGGGACAGGAAGCAATCAGCCCCAGCATTTT
-	TRBV5-1	TRBJ1-6	once	CASSYSGTEDSPLHF	TGCGCCAGCAGCTACTCCGGGACGGAGGATTCACCCCTCCACTTT
-	TRBV29-1	TRBJ1-2	once	CSVVSYNYGYTF	TGCAGCGTTGTAAGCTATAACTATGGCTACACCTTC
-	TRBV6-6	TRBJ1-1	-	CASSYEGGAPEAFF	TGTGCCAGCAGTTATGAGGGAGGCGCGCCTGAAGCTTTCTTT
TRBD1	TRBV7-9	TRBJ1-2	-	CATAGTGEVYTF	TGTGCCACAGCCGGGACAGGGGAAGTTTACACCTTC
-	TRBV7-6	TRBJ2-3	-	CALWYYRYTDTQYF	TGTGCCTTATGGTATTACCGGTACACAGATACGCAGTATTTT
TRBD2	TRBV5-1	TRBJ2-3	-	CASSTGTSVDTQYF	TGCGCCAGCAGCACCGGGACTAGCGTGGATACGCAGTATTTT
TRBD2	TRBV2	TRBJ2-3	few	CASSPGTSVADTQYF	TGTGCCAGCAGCCCTGGGACTAGCGTAGCAGATACGCAGTATTTT
TRBD1	TRBV30	TRBJ1-1	-	CAWSEGGGYGTEAFF	TGTGCCTGGAGTGAAGGGGGCGGATATGGCACTGAAGCTTTCTTT
TRBD1	TRBV19	TRBJ1-2	-	CASSIARTGGYTF	TGTGCCAGTAGTATAGCAAGGACAGGTGGCTACACCTTC